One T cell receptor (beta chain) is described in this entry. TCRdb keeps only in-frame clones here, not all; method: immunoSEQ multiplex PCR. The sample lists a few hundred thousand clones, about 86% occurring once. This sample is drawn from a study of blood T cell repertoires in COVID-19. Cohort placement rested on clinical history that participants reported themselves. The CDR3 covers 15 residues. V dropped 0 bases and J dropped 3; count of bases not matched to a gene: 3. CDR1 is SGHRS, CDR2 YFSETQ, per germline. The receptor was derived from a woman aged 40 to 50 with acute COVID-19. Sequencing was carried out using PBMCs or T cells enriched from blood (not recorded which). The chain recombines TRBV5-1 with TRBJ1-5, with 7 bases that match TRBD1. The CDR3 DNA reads TGCGCCAGCAGCTTGGGGGACAGACTCAATCAGCCCCAGCATTTT. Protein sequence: CASSLGDRLNQPQHF.